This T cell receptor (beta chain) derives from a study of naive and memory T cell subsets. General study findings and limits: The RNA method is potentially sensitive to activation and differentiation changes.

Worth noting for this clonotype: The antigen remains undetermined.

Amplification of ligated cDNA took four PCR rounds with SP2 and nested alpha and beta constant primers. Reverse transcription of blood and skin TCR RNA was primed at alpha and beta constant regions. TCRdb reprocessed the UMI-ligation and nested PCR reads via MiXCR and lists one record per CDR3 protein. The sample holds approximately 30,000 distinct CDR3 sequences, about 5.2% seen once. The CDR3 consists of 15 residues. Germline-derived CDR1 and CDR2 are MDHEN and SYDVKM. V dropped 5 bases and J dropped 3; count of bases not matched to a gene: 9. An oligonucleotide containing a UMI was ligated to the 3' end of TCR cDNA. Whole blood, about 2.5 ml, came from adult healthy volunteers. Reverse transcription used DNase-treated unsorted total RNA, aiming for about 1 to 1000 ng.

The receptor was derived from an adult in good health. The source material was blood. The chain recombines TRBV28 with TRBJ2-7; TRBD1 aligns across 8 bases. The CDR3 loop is CASSPAGTGYYEQYF. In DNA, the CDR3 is TGTGCCAGCAGTCCCGCCGGGACAGGCTACTACGAGCAGTACTTC.